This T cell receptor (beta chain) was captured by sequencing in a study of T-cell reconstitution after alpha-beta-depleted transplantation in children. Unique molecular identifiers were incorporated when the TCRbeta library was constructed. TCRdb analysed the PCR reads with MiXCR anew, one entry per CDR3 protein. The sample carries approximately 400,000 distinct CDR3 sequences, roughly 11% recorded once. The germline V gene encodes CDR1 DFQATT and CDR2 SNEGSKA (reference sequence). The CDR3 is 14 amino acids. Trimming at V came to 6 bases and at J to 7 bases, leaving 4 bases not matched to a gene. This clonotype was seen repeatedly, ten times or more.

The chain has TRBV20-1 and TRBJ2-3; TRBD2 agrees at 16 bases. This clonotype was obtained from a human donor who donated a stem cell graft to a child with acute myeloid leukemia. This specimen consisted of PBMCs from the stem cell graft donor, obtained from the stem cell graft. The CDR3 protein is CSAGTSGGGNTQYF. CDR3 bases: TGCAGTGCGGGGACTAGCGGGGGGGGCAATACGCAGTATTTT.